This T cell receptor beta chain was identified during a study of T cells in Graves' hyperthyroidism and ophthalmopathy. General study points: The model anticipated ophthalmopathy a median 6.5 months pre-onset. Separation of ophthalmopathy from stable hyperthyroidism was achieved by a 13 V-J model.

Amplification yielded TCR beta CDR3 regions, with RNA transcripts as the source. During a first-round RT-PCR of the TCR CDR3, the HTBI primer set was used. MiXCR was run by TCRdb on the multiplex PCR reads, yielding one entry per CDR3 protein. Here the sample spans 350,000 to 400,000 distinct CDR3 sequences, about 15% being singletons. The CDR3 has 11 amino acids. Germline CDR1 reads SNHLY; CDR2 reads FYNNEI. This clonotype was seen a handful of times. The antigen remains unidentified. One end of the junction varies from germline; a read error may be responsible. Exclusion followed for patients with uncontrolled infection, other autoimmune disease, pregnancy or lactation. Out of 10 ml of fresh peripheral blood came the PBMCs.

The chain joins TRBV2 to TRBJ1-1; tentatively, D is TRBD1 (5 bases). The specimen was blood. The TCR sequence derives from a woman in her twenties or thirties with Graves' hyperthyroidism. Here the CDR3 DNA reads TGTGCCAGCAGGTACAGGCCTGAAACTTTCTTT. Its translation: CASRYRPETFF.